These T cell receptor beta chains were read from a single sample in a study of OX40 agonist ivuxolimab in advanced cancers. The assay was immunoSEQ multiplex PCR, and TCRdb's table has in-frame clones only and misses some. The table records about 89,000 clones, roughly 90% of them present only once. The source was CD4+ or CD8+ T cells sorted from blood, collected in a trial of the OX40 agonist ivuxolimab. The receptors here all came from an adult with an advanced solid tumor such as melanoma, head and neck, liver or kidney cancer. Each CDR3 is given with its conserved first and last residue. The order of the fields is J gene, V gene, clone size, D gene, CDR3 DNA, CDR3 protein. D genes are given only for firm matches. Not all rows give a size; the values are once, few, many and, for expanded clones, a class.

>TRBJ1-5|TRBV27|.|.
TGTGCCAGCAGTTTGTCGACAGTTGGCAATCAGCCCCAGCATTTT
CASSLSTVGNQPQHF
>TRBJ2-7|TRBV6-1|.|.
TGTGCCAGCAGTGCCCAGCAAAACGAGCAGTACTTC
CASSAQQNEQYF
>TRBJ2-7|TRBV19|.|.
TGTGCCAGTACCCGGGGCCCCTGGGGCGAGCAGTACTTC
CASTRGPWGEQYF
>TRBJ1-5|TRBV5-6|.|TRBD1
TGTGCCAGCAGCTTGTATTCGCAGGGGGGGCAGCCCCAGCATTTT
CASSLYSQGGQPQHF
>TRBJ1-1|TRBV5-1|.|TRBD1
TGCGCCAGCAGCTCACAGGGGGCGCGGACTGAAGCTTTCTTT
CASSSQGARTEAFF
>TRBJ1-3|TRBV9|.|TRBD1
TGTGCCAGCAGCGTAGTGGACAGGGGAGGTGGAAACACCATATATTTT
CASSVVDRGGGNTIYF
>TRBJ1-1|TRBV2|.|TRBD1
TGTGCCAGCAGTGAATTGACAGGGGGCGGGGGCACTGAAGCTTTCTTT
CASSELTGGGGTEAFF
>TRBJ1-1|TRBV7-8|few|.
TGTGCCAGCAGCTTAGCGCTAAATGCGGGGGCTTTCTTT
CASSLALNAGAFF
>TRBJ1-1|TRBV5-4|.|.
TGTGCCAGCAGCTTCTCCCAGGCAACTGAAGCTTTCTTT
CASSFSQATEAFF
>TRBJ2-1|TRBV9|.|.
TGTGCCAGCAGCGTAACCGGGAATGAGCAGTTCTTC
CASSVTGNEQFF
>TRBJ1-5|TRBV7-2|.|.
TGTGCCAGCAGCTTAGGAGGGGACCAGCCCCAGCATTTT
CASSLGGDQPQHF
>TRBJ2-2|TRBV28|.|.
TGTGCCAGCAGATTATCCGGGACAACGAACACCGGGGAGCTGTTTTTT
CASRLSGTTNTGELFF
>TRBJ1-2|TRBV5-8|few|.
TGTGCCAGCAGCTTCGGGGTAGGGAACTATGGCTACACCTTC
CASSFGVGNYGYTF
>TRBJ1-2|TRBV21-1|few|.
TGTGCCAGCAGCAAAGCGCGCGGTACAGTGCCCGCTTCCTATGGCTACACCTTC
CASSKARGTVPASYGYTF
>TRBJ2-1|TRBV7-9|once|.
TGTGCCAGCAGCTCAACGGAGCACAATGAGCAGTTCTTC
CASSSTEHNEQFF
>TRBJ2-3|TRBV4-3|.|TRBD1
TGCGCCAGCAGCCAAGATCTAAGGGGGACAGCAGATACGCAGTATTTT
CASSQDLRGTADTQYF
>TRBJ2-2|TRBV2|.|TRBD1
TGTGCCGGAAAGGACAGGGTGGCCACCGGGGAGCTGTTTTTT
CAGKDRVATGELFF
>TRBJ2-1|TRBV5-1|.|.
TGCGCCAGCAGCTTGCAGGGCAATGAGCAGTTCTTC
CASSLQGNEQFF
>TRBJ1-3|TRBV19|once|.
TGTGCCAGTAGTATTGGCAGGGGACGAAACACCATATATTTT
CASSIGRGRNTIYF
>TRBJ1-1|TRBV28|.|TRBD1
TGTGCCAGCAGTTTACGGACAGGGGTGAACACTGAAGCTTTCTTT
CASSLRTGVNTEAFF
>TRBJ1-5|TRBV27|.|.
TGTGCCAGCAGGGGAGGGGCCGGTAGCAATCAGCCCCAGCATTTT
CASRGGAGSNQPQHF
>TRBJ2-1|TRBV27|.|.
TGTGCCAGCAGTTTCGGCTCCTACAATGAGCAGTTCTTC
CASSFGSYNEQFF
>TRBJ1-6|TRBV5-5|.|TRBD1
TGTGCCAGCAGCTTGGATTTTTCGACAGGGAGTCTCACCTATAATTCACCCCTCCACTTT
CASSLDFSTGSLTYNSPLHF
>TRBJ2-3|TRBV5-1|.|.
TGCGCCAGCACCTTGGGGACAACCACAGATACGCAGTATTTT
CASTLGTTTDTQYF
>TRBJ2-7|TRBV7-2|.|TRBD1
TGTGCCAGCAGCTTAGGGACAGGGGGTCGCAACGAGCAGTACTTC
CASSLGTGGRNEQYF
>TRBJ2-3|TRBV5-4|.|.
TGTGCCAGCAGCTTTATGGGATACACAGATACGCAGTATTTT
CASSFMGYTDTQYF
>TRBJ1-5|TRBV30|few|.
TGTGCCTGGAGTGTCCTGGCGGATCAGCCCCAGCATTTT
CAWSVLADQPQHF
>TRBJ1-6|TRBV5-1|.|.
TGCGCCAGCACCCCGGAGCTTTCCTATAATTCACCCCTCCACTTT
CASTPELSYNSPLHF
>TRBJ2-7|TRBV19|.|TRBD2
TGTGCCAGTAGTATAGCGGGAGGGCCCTACGAGCAGTACTTC
CASSIAGGPYEQYF
>TRBJ2-1|TRBV10-1|.|.
TGCGCCAGCAGTGAGGGTAACTACAATGAGCAGTTCTTC
CASSEGNYNEQFF
>TRBJ1-4|TRBV6-1|.|.
TGTGCCAGCAGCCTAGGGGGGGGTAATGAAAAACTGTTTTTT
CASSLGGGNEKLFF
>TRBJ2-1|TRBV5-1|.|.
TGCGCCAGCAGCTTGGGGTCTGACTACAATGAGCAGTTCTTC
CASSLGSDYNEQFF
>TRBJ1-3|TRBV7-2|.|.
TGTGCCAGCAGCTCCCCCGGAAACACCATATATTTT
CASSSPGNTIYF
>TRBJ1-1|TRBV6-5|once|.
TGTGCCAGCAGTAAATGGACAGACATGAACACTGAAGCTTTCTTT
CASSKWTDMNTEAFF
>TRBJ2-1|TRBV6-5|.|TRBD2
TGTGCCAGCAGTTACTCTCGACGGGGGGGGTACAATGAGCAGTTCTTC
CASSYSRRGGYNEQFF
>TRBJ2-1|TRBV5-6|.|TRBD2
TGTGCCAGCAGCCCCCTTAGCGGGGGGGCCGCTGAGCAGTTCTTC
CASSPLSGGAAEQFF
>TRBJ1-4|TRBV7-2|.|.
TGTGCCAGCAGCCCCAACAGGGTGACTAATGAAAAACTGTTTTTT
CASSPNRVTNEKLFF
>TRBJ2-2|TRBV27|.|TRBD1
TGTGCCAGCAGTTTACCCCCCGCAGGGGGCGACACCGGGGAGCTGTTTTTT
CASSLPPAGGDTGELFF
>TRBJ2-1|TRBV11-2|.|TRBD2
TGTGCCAGCGGACCTCGGGGGGATGAGCAGTTCTTC
CASGPRGDEQFF
>TRBJ1-2|TRBV2|.|.
TGTGCCAGCAGTGTAGAAGGAAACTATGGCTACACCTTC
CASSVEGNYGYTF
>TRBJ2-3|TRBV5-1|.|TRBD2
TGCGCCAGCAGCTTGCTAGCGGGAGGGGCAGATACGCAGTATTTT
CASSLLAGGADTQYF
>TRBJ2-3|TRBV5-1|.|TRBD1
TGCGCCAGCAGCCTAGGGGACAGCCTAGATACGCAGTATTTT
CASSLGDSLDTQYF
>TRBJ1-6|TRBV19|.|.
TGTGCCAGTAGTATGCCAGGGACGATAAATTCACCCCTCCACTTT
CASSMPGTINSPLHF
>TRBJ1-2|TRBV19|.|.
TGTGCCAGTAGTATGTGGACGGGTCAGGGGAAGCGGGGCTACACCTTC
CASSMWTGQGKRGYTF
>TRBJ2-1|TRBV18|.|TRBD1
TGTGCCAGCTCACCAGGGACAGGGGCTAGCAATGAGCAGTTCTTC
CASSPGTGASNEQFF
>TRBJ2-7|TRBV5-1|.|TRBD1
TGCGCCAGCAGCCAGCAGGGGGCCTCCTTGGAGCAGTACTTC
CASSQQGASLEQYF
>TRBJ2-2|TRBV7-9|.|TRBD1
TGTGCCAGCGGGGACAGGGGAGACACCGGGGAGCTGTTTTTT
CASGDRGDTGELFF
>TRBJ1-6|TRBV28|few|TRBD1
TGTGCCAGCAGTCTCCGGACAGGAAGTCCCCACTTT
CASSLRTGSPHF
>TRBJ1-6|TRBV6-5|few|.
TGTGCCAGCAGCTCCACATTGGGTCATTCACCCCTCCACTTT
CASSSTLGHSPLHF
>TRBJ1-3|TRBV30|.|.
TGTGCCTGGAGTGCAGGGTTCCAAAACACCATATATTTT
CAWSAGFQNTIYF
>TRBJ1-1|TRBV7-8|.|.
TGTGCCAGCAGCTTATCCGTCCAGGGGGAAGCTTTCTTT
CASSLSVQGEAFF